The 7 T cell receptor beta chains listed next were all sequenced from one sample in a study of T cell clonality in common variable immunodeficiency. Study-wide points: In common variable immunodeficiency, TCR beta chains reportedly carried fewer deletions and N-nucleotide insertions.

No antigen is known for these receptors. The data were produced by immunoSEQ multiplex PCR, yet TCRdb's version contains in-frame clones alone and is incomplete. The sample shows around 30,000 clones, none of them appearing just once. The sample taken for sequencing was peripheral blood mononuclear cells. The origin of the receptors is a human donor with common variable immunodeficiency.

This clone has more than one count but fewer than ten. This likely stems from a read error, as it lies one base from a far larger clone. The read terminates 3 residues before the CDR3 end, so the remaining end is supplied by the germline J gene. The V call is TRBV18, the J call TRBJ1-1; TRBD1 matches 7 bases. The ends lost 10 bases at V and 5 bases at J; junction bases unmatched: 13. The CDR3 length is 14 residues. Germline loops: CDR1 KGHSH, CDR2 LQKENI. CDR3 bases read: TGTGCCACCTCCTTTACAGGGGAAATGACTGAA. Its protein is CATSFTGEMTE. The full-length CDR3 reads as CATSFTGEMTEAFF.

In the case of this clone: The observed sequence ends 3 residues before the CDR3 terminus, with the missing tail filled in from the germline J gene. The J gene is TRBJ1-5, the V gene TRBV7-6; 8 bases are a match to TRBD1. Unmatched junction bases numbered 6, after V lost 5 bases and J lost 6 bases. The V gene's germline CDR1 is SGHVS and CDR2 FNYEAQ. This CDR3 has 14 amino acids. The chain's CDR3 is CASSRGQGSQPQHF. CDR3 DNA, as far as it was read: TGTGCCAGCAGCCGTGGACAGGGAAGTCAGCCC.

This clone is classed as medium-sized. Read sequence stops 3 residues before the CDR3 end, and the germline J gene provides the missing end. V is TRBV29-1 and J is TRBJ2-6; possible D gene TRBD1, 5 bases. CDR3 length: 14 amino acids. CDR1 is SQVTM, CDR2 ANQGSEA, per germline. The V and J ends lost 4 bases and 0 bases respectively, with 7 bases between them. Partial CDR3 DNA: TGCAGCGTTGGGACAAGCTCTGGGGCCAACGTC. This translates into CSVGTSSGANV. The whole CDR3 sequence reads CSVGTSSGANVLTF. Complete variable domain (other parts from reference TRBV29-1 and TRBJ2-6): SAVISQKPSRDICQRGTSLTIQCQVDSQVTMMFWYRQQPGQSLTLIATANQGSEATYESGFVIDKFPISRPNLTFSTLTVSNMSPEDSSIYLCSVGTSSGANVLTFGAGSRLTVL.

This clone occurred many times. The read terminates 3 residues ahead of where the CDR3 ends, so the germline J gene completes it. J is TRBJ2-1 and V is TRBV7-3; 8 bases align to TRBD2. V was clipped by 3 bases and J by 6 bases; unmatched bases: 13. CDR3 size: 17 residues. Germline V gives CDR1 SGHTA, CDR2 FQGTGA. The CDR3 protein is CASSFGSGSVRGNEQFF. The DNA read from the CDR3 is TGTGCCAGCAGCTTTGGCAGCGGGAGCGTTCGGGGCAATGAG.

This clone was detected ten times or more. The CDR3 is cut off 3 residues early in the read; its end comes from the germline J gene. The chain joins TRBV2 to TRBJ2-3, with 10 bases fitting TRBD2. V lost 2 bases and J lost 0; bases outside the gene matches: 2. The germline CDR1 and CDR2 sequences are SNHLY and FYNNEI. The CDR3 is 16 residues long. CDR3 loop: CASSEWTSGSTDTQYF. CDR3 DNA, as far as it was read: TGTGCCAGCAGTGAATGGACTAGCGGTAGCACAGATACG.

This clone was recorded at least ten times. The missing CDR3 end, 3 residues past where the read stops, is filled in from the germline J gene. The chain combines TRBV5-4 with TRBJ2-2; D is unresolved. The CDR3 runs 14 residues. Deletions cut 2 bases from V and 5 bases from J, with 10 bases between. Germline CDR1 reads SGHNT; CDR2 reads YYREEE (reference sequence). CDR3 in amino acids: CASSFLPTTGELFF. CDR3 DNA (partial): TGTGCCAGCAGCTTTCTTCCTACGACCGGGGAG.

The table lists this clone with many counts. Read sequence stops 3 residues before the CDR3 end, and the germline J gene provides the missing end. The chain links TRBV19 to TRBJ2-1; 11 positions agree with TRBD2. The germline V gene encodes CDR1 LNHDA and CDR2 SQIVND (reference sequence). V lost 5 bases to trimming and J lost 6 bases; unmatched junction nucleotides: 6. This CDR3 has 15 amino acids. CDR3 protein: CASSPGTSGFNEQFF. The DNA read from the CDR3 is TGTGCCAGTAGTCCCGGGACTAGCGGATTCAATGAG.